This T cell receptor (beta chain) was found in a study of blood T cell repertoires in COVID-19. Per germline, CDR1 MNHEY and CDR2 SMNVEV (reference sequence). The CDR3 has 16 amino acids. V dropped 6 bases and J dropped 0 bases, with 15 bases sitting between them. Profiled with immunoSEQ multiplex PCR; TCRdb holds only in-frame clones, not every one. The profile shows roughly 330,000 clones, about 87% of them singletons. The sequence derives from a man in his thirties or forties who had recovered from COVID-19. V gene TRBV27 combines with J gene TRBJ2-1; D is perhaps TRBD2 (6 bases). Sequencing was done on a sample of PBMCs or T cells enriched from blood (not recorded which). CDR3 coding DNA: TGTGCCAGCAGCCCGGAAGGACTAAGCTCCTACAATGAGCAGTTCTTC. This sequence encodes CASSPEGLSSYNEQFF.